A selection of T cell receptor beta chains follows, all from one sample in a study of T cell repertoires in ileal Crohn's disease. The method was immunoSEQ multiplex PCR; TCRdb's version includes in-frame clones alone and lacks a portion of them. The sample carries fewer than 2,000 clones, about 81% recorded once. Sample: ileal tissue. Every receptor here comes from an adult with Crohn's disease. The CDR3 runs from the conserved cysteine through the conserved F or W. The D gene is left open where the match is weak. Clone size is given for some rows only: seen once, a few or many times, or a class if the clone is expanded.

abundance	d_gene	v_gene	j_gene	len	CDR3nt	CDR3aa
-	TRBD2	TRBV7-9	TRBJ2-7	17	TGTGCCAGCAGTTTTCGGACTAGCGGGACGAGCTCCTACGAGCAGTACTTC	CASSFRTSGTSSYEQYF
-	-	TRBV27	TRBJ2-7	13	TGTGCCAGCAAGAGGGGGAGCTCCTACGAGCAGTACTTC	CASKRGSSYEQYF
-	-	TRBV7-2	TRBJ1-1	13	TGTGCCAGCAGCGTTCAGGGGACCACTGAAGCTTTCTTT	CASSVQGTTEAFF
-	-	TRBV18	TRBJ1-1	13	TGTGCCAGCTCACCAACACGGAACACTGAAGCTTTCTTT	CASSPTRNTEAFF
-	-	TRBV7-8	TRBJ1-2	14	TGTGCCAGCAGCTTAGGAGTCCGGGGCTATGGCTACACCTTC	CASSLGVRGYGYTF
-	-	TRBV7-9	TRBJ2-7	15	TGTGCCAGCAGCTCCTTTGGAACAGGTTCCTACGAGCAGTACTTC	CASSSFGTGSYEQYF
-	TRBD2	TRBV5-1	TRBJ2-1	15	TGCGCCAGCAGCGGGGGACTAGTCTCCTACAATGAGCAGTTCTTC	CASSGGLVSYNEQFF
-	-	TRBV10-3	TRBJ2-3	13	TGTGCCATCAGTGAGCAAGCGGCTAGCCAGCAGTATTTT	CAISEQAASQQYF
-	TRBD2	TRBV30	TRBJ2-7	16	TGTGCCTGGAGTCTAAGGGGGGGGCGGGGGGGCCGCGAGCAGTACTTC	CAWSLRGGRGGREQYF
few	-	TRBV7-9	TRBJ1-3	15	TGTGCCAGCAGCTTGCAGGGCTTGGCGGGAAACACCATATATTTT	CASSLQGLAGNTIYF
once	TRBD1	TRBV30	TRBJ1-5	16	TGTGCCTGGAGCTCGGACAGGGTTGGGAGCAATCAGCCCCAGCATTTT	CAWSSDRVGSNQPQHF
-	TRBD1	TRBV18	TRBJ2-1	17	TGTGCCAGCTCACCAAACCGGGGACAGGGGGTTTACAATGAGCAGTTCTTC	CASSPNRGQGVYNEQFF
-	-	TRBV11-3	TRBJ1-1	15	TGTGCCAGCAGCTTAAACAGCCAGTTGAACACTGAAGCTTTCTTT	CASSLNSQLNTEAFF
-	-	TRBV6-6	TRBJ1-1	14	TGTGCCAGCAGCCAAACATCGGGAAACACTGAAGCTTTCTTT	CASSQTSGNTEAFF
once	TRBD2	TRBV28	TRBJ2-1	14	TGTGCCAGCAGCCCTAGCGGGGGGCTAAATGAGCAGTTCTTC	CASSPSGGLNEQFF
-	-	TRBV23-1	TRBJ2-1	19	TGCGCCAGCAGTGCCCTCAATGGAACATTACTAAGCTCCTACAATGAGCAGTTCTTC	CASSALNGTLLSSYNEQFF
-	-	TRBV11-3	TRBJ1-1	13	TGTGCCAGCAGCTTCGGGGAGAACACTGAAGCTTTCTTT	CASSFGENTEAFF
-	-	TRBV2	TRBJ1-3	13	TGTGCCTCCATATTAGACTCTGGAAACACCATATATTTT	CASILDSGNTIYF
-	-	TRBV2	TRBJ2-7	13	TGTGCCAGCTGTCTTACAGGGGAGGACGAGCAGTACTTC	CASCLTGEDEQYF
-	-	TRBV6-1	TRBJ1-2	13	TGTGCCAGCAGTGAGGGCAGCCTCTATGGCTACACCTTC	CASSEGSLYGYTF
-	-	TRBV4-1	TRBJ1-3	15	TGCGCCAGCAGCCAAGAAGAGGTCTCTGGAAACACCATATATTTT	CASSQEEVSGNTIYF
-	TRBD1	TRBV6-1	TRBJ1-1	16	TGTGCCAGCAGTGCACCCGGGACAGGGTGGCGGACTGAAGCTTTCTTT	CASSAPGTGWRTEAFF
-	TRBD1	TRBV5-6	TRBJ1-1	15	TGTGCCAGCAGCCAGAAACAGGGGGCTGGCACTGAAGCTTTCTTT	CASSQKQGAGTEAFF
-	-	TRBV4-3	TRBJ1-1	18	TGCGCCAGCAGCCAAGATTTGGAGGAATGGCCAAGAAACACTGAAGCTTTCTTT	CASSQDLEEWPRNTEAFF
-	-	TRBV29-1	TRBJ1-1	13	TGCAGCGTTATCTGGGGAGTGGCCACTGAAGCTTTCTTT	CSVIWGVATEAFF
-	-	TRBV4-3	TRBJ1-3	16	TGCGCCAGCAGCTCATCCTGGTCAGGGTCTGGAAACACCATATATTTT	CASSSSWSGSGNTIYF
few	TRBD1	TRBV27	TRBJ2-1	14	TGTGCCAGCGCGTCCGGGACAGGGGCTTATGAGCAGTTCTTC	CASASGTGAYEQFF
-	-	TRBV5-1	TRBJ2-3	14	TGCGCCAGCAGCTCTGTAGGGGCTGCAGATACGCAGTATTTT	CASSSVGAADTQYF
-	-	TRBV30	TRBJ1-1	16	TGTGCCTGGAGCCCCTCAAGGGTGGGCGGGGACACTGAAGCTTTCTTT	CAWSPSRVGGDTEAFF
once	TRBD2	TRBV5-8	TRBJ2-5	14	TGTGCCAGCAGCTCAGGACTAGCGGTAAAGGCCCAGTACTTC	CASSSGLAVKAQYF
once	-	TRBV4-1	TRBJ2-2	17	TGCGCCAGCAGCCAAACCCCCCGGCGGGTCTCAGCCGGGGAGCTGTTTTTT	CASSQTPRRVSAGELFF
-	-	TRBV19	TRBJ1-6	15	TGTGCCAGTAGACCGGACAAAGGAGCAGGTTCACCCCTCCACTTT	CASRPDKGAGSPLHF
-	-	TRBV6-1	TRBJ1-1	18	TGTGCCAGCAGTGAAGCGCGGAACCGAAGGTCCATGAACACTGAAGCTTTCTTT	CASSEARNRRSMNTEAFF
-	-	TRBV9	TRBJ2-3	13	TGTGCCAGCAGCGTAGAAGGGGGGGGGTCGCAGTATTTT	CASSVEGGGSQYF
once	TRBD1	TRBV4-2	TRBJ2-7	15	TGTGCCAGCAGTCAATCACAGGGGATTGCCTACGAGCAGTACTTC	CASSQSQGIAYEQYF
-	-	TRBV6-5	TRBJ1-2	13	TGTGCCAGCAGTTACGACATTAATTATGGCTACACCTTC	CASSYDINYGYTF
-	-	TRBV19	TRBJ2-3	13	TGTGCTTCATCTAGTTGGGGCACAGATACGCAGTATTTT	CASSSWGTDTQYF
-	-	TRBV19	TRBJ2-6	16	TGTGCCAGTAGGAGGGGGGGGAGCTCTGGGGCCAACGTCCTGACTTTC	CASRRGGSSGANVLTF
-	-	TRBV5-8	TRBJ1-2	13	TGTGCCAGCAGCTTGGGACAGCTCTATGGCTACACCTTC	CASSLGQLYGYTF
once	-	TRBV5-1	TRBJ2-3	15	TGCGCCAGCAGCTTGGGGGGCGGACGCACAGATACGCAGTATTTT	CASSLGGGRTDTQYF
few	-	TRBV6-4	TRBJ2-2	13	TGTGCCAACTCACTAGGGAACACCGGGGAGCTGTTTTTT	CANSLGNTGELFF
-	TRBD2	TRBV19	TRBJ2-5	16	TGTGCCAGTAGTAAGACTAGCGGGGGGGACCAAGAGACCCAGTACTTC	CASSKTSGGDQETQYF
-	TRBD1	TRBV2	TRBJ2-2	15	TGTGCCAGCAGGGGGACAGGGGGAGAAACCGGGGAGCTGTTTTTT	CASRGTGGETGELFF
-	TRBD2	TRBV7-9	TRBJ2-3	15	TGTGCCAGCAGCCTAGCCAGCGGGGGGATAGATACGCAGTATTTT	CASSLASGGIDTQYF
-	TRBD1	TRBV2	TRBJ1-4	14	TGTGCCAGCAGTCGTTTGACAGGGGGAGAGAAACTGTTTTTT	CASSRLTGGEKLFF
-	TRBD2	TRBV27	TRBJ2-2	16	TGTGCCAGCAGACCTAGCGGGTCCGCGAACACCGGGGAGCTGTTTTTT	CASRPSGSANTGELFF
-	-	TRBV11-2	TRBJ2-7	13	TGTGCCAGCAGCTTAGGACAGTTGAACGAGCAGTACTTC	CASSLGQLNEQYF
-	TRBD1	TRBV19	TRBJ2-5	14	TGTGCCAGTAGTCTGTCGACAGGGGTTCCTGAGCAGTACTTC	CASSLSTGVPEQYF
-	-	TRBV27	TRBJ1-1	13	TGTGCCAGCAGTTCTGACAGTAACACTGAAGCTTTCTTT	CASSSDSNTEAFF
-	-	TRBV12-2	TRBJ1-2	17	TGTGCAAGTCGCTTAGCGGTCCCGACAGGGTCGGGCTATGGCTACACCTTC	CASRLAVPTGSGYGYTF
-	TRBD1	TRBV7-9	TRBJ1-1	14	TGTGCCAGCAGCTCGGTCAGGGGGCGTACTGAAGCTTTCTTT	CASSSVRGRTEAFF
-	TRBD2	TRBV18	TRBJ2-7	17	TGTGCCAGCTCACCCCAAAGGGTAGCGGGGGAGGTTGGCGAGCAGTACTTC	CASSPQRVAGEVGEQYF
-	-	TRBV7-2	TRBJ2-5	16	TGTGCCAGCAGCTCCCAACCGGGGACTGCGTCGGGGACCCAGTACTTC	CASSSQPGTASGTQYF